These T cell receptor beta chains were read from a single sample in a study of T cells in Graves' hyperthyroidism and ophthalmopathy. Each CDR3 protein gets one entry after TCRdb re-called the multiplex PCR reads with MiXCR. The sample consists of under 300,000 distinct CDR3 sequences, about 15% of them appearing once. The specimen was blood. These receptors were obtained from a woman in her 50s with Graves' hyperthyroidism that later progressed to Graves' ophthalmopathy. The conserved cysteine and the conserved F or W are not part of the CDR3 here.

V gene	J gene	CDR3 protein
TRBV3-1	TRBJ2-1	ASSQYRGGDNEQF
TRBV19	TRBJ1-1	ASSITVGNTEAF
TRBV20-1	TRBJ1-1	SPGTMNTEAF
TRBV20-1	TRBJ1-5	SASLVGQPQH
TRBV9	TRBJ1-2	ASRHHQFTGGYGYT
TRBV6-5	TRBJ1-5	ASSGTGEYSYQPQH
TRBV20-1	TRBJ2-1	SASKEADSYNEQF
TRBV7-9	TRBJ2-2	ASGGGGTGELF
TRBV24-1	TRBJ1-2	ATSDLGQSYGYT
TRBV13	TRBJ2-1	ASSLGRELLGSSF
TRBV28	TRBJ2-1	ASSFRVRSYNEQF
TRBV25-1	TRBJ1-2	ASSMVGGGYT